What follows describes a single T cell receptor (beta chain). The specificity of this receptor is unknown. Per-base quality was not reported, and no clone a single base away is much larger than it. The data belong to a study of Tregs in tolerant kidney transplant recipients (dated by TCRdb to between 2018 and 2021). Concerning the study at large: Transplants used related donors with nonmyeloablative bone marrow transplantation; mixed chimerism was transient in the human trials. TCRbeta sequencing was used in the study to identify donor-specific regulatory T cells before combined kidney and bone marrow transplantation, and the identified cells were then tracked after transplant.

CDR1 and CDR2 are read off the germline V gene as SGHNT and YENEEA. V loses 1 base of germline sequence and J loses 4 bases, and the interval between the two ends is 12 bases. The CDR3 contains 15 residues, cysteine and phenylalanine counted. Left in the record is the CDR3 DNA by itself, 45 bases read in frame from the first base. Summary of the overall study and its limitations: The study was constrained by small patient numbers, and validation of the findings is required in larger populations and under other immunosuppression protocols. In tolerant patients, the expansion of donor-specific Tregs was greater than global Treg expansion, suggesting that the expansion was antigen-driven rather than nonspecific. Expanding Tregs with activated donor B cells appeared to identify the most biologically relevant and donor-specific TCRbeta repertoire. Biological reproducibility was not directly assessed, although technical replication error appeared to be minimal. PCR primers changed over time for some patients, so nucleotide-level comparison across those patients' samples was not possible.

Genomic DNA was extracted from sorted cells with the QIAGEN DNeasy Blood and Tissue Kit for TCRbeta CDR3 sequencing. High-throughput TCRbeta CDR3 sequencing was carried out commercially through immunoSEQ, with PCR amplification with bias correction and internal controls included. The authors' pipeline ran thus. Unique productive TCRbeta sequences were defined by CDR3 nucleotide sequence where primers matched, otherwise by CDR3 amino acid sequence with Vbeta and Jbeta genes. Sorting error was corrected by removing sequences shared between sorted populations at a frequency ratio of 2:1 or less, and the remaining shared sequences were assigned to the higher population. A sequence was defined as donor-reactive if the sequence was expanded at least 5-fold in CFSE-low cells compared with unstimulated cells and had a frequency of at least 0.01% in CFSE-low cells. Jensen-Shannon divergence, calculated on the top 100 TCRbeta sequences ranked by frequency, was used to quantify repertoire divergence. For any sample with multiple sequencing runs, sorting error was corrected in each run separately before the runs were pooled. TCRdb mirrors the immuneACCESS table, restricted to in-frame sequences. Some clones are absent from its copies; in checked studies, under half trace to an unresolved V gene, and the reason for the others is unknown. Clone size and the V and J calls come from that table; the DNA yielded D and trimming. The sample table records around 98,000 clones; over 85% of these occur just once. The ten largest make up approximately 0.48% of the sample.

This specimen's time point label, per the study, means: blood sample drawn before combined kidney and bone marrow transplant. Unstimulated Tregs (CD4+CD25+CD127-), CD4+ non-Tregs (CD4+CD25-), CD4 and CD8 cells were FACS-sorted from thawed PBMCs. Patients were 4 combined kidney and bone marrow transplant recipients from the ITN036ST trial, and only these trial subjects had samples available. Healthy control blood was processed by Ficoll density gradient to PBMCs and cryopreserved; patient PBMCs were collected before and after transplant. The TCR was taken from a human donor who received a combined kidney and bone marrow transplant. Specimen: CD4+ T cells from blood, collected before the transplant. The sequence joins TRBV11-3 to TRBJ2-3; the best D guess is TRBD2, with 7 bases matching. The DNA sequence reads TGTGCCAGCAGCTTAGGGGGGGGCCTAGCAGATACGCAGTATTTT. It encodes CASSLGGGLADTQYF.